This T cell receptor beta chain was sequenced in a study of T cells in Graves' hyperthyroidism and ophthalmopathy. Study-level results: In blood, most of the thyroid clonotypes expanded above 0.001 were also present.

Germline V gene lookup returns CDR1 LNHDA and CDR2 SQIVND (reference sequence). The ends lost 5 bases at V and 4 bases at J; junction bases unmatched: 7. The CDR3 spans 15 residues. Notes on this clonotype: Its antigen remains unknown.

What was amplified from RNA transcripts were TCR beta CDR3 regions. The TCR CDR3 was amplified in a first-round RT-PCR using the HTBI primer set. TCRdb passed the multiplex PCR reads through MiXCR, listing each CDR3 protein once. This table holds 340,000 or so distinct CDR3 sequences, roughly 15% found once. This sequence joins TRBV19 and TRBJ2-7; 11 nucleotides match TRBD2. The sequence was collected from a young man with Graves' hyperthyroidism. Sequencing was done on a sample of blood. The CDR3 sequence is CASSANLAGGYEQYF. The CDR3 nucleotides read TGTGCCAGTAGTGCTAATCTAGCGGGAGGATACGAGCAGTACTTC.